This entry lists 16 T cell receptor beta chains sequenced from one sample in a study of Graves' ophthalmopathy and Graves' hyperthyroidism. Amplified TCR beta CDR3 regions were obtained using RNA transcripts as template. First-round RT-PCR used HTBI primers; second-round multiplex PCR followed. MiXCR, run by TCRdb on the multiplex PCR reads, gives a single entry per CDR3 protein. This table has 260,000 or so distinct CDR3 sequences, 45% to 55% appearing once. The sample consisted of peripheral blood. These TCRs come from an adult man with Graves' ophthalmopathy.

This clonotype was counted between two and nine times. The rearrangement joins TRBV7-8 to TRBJ2-5; D might be TRBD2 (5 bases). The CDR3 is 13 residues long. V was clipped by 6 bases and J by 1 base, with 9 bases between them. Germline CDR1 and CDR2: SGHVS and FQNEAQ. The DNA of the CDR3 is TGTGCCAGCAGGGAAGGGAGCCAAGAGACCCAGTACTTC. This encodes CASREGSQETQYF.

This clonotype has a handful of counts. The rearrangement links TRBV12-3 or TRBV12-4 to TRBJ1-1; D not resolved. Trimming stripped 1 base from V and 5 bases from J, with 8 bases between. The CDR3 loop spans 13 amino acids. CDR3 sequence (DNA): TGTGCCAGCAGTTTAGGGGCCCAGACTGAAGCTTTCTTT. The encoded protein is CASSLGAQTEAFF.

About this clonotype: Germline and junction disagree at one end, which may indicate a read error. The chain employs TRBV10-3 and TRBJ2-7, with D unclear. CDR3 length: 12 amino acids. Germline loops: CDR1 ENHRY, CDR2 SYGVKD. The CDR3 protein is CAIRESLYEQYF. The CDR3 DNA sequence: TGTGCCATCCGTGAGTCCCTCTACGAGCAGTACTTC.

V is TRBV9 and J is TRBJ2-2, with 9 bases identical to TRBD2. The CDR3 is 16 amino acids. V trimming: 4 bases; J trimming: 2 bases; junction bases outside the gene matches: 6. From germline, CDR1 is SGDLS and CDR2 YYNGEE. CDR3 sequence reads: CASSSRLAVNTGELFF. The CDR3, as DNA: TGTGCCAGCAGCTCGCGACTAGCGGTAAACACCGGGGAGCTGTTTTTT.

Remarks on this clonotype: A read error may explain this, as a much larger clone is one base away. The V gene is TRBV19, the J gene TRBJ1-2; a weak D match, TRBD1 (6 bases). The CDR3 contains 14 residues. V lost 7 bases and J 2 bases, leaving 14 bases between the germline ends. From germline, CDR1 is LNHDA and CDR2 SQIVND (reference sequence). CDR3 DNA: TGTGCCAGTAATATGAATGGACAGAACTATGGCTACACCTTC. Its translation: CASNMNGQNYGYTF. The full variable domain, its missing parts supplied by reference TRBV19 and TRBJ1-2, is DGGITQSPKYLFRKEGQNVTLSCEQNLNHDAMYWYRQDPGQGLRLIYYSQIVNDFQKGDIAEGYSVSREKKESFPLTVTSAQKNPTAFYLCASNMNGQNYGYTFGSGTRLTVV.

The rearrangement links TRBV7-2 to TRBJ1-1; possibly TRBD1 for D (5 bases). From germline, CDR1 is SGHTA and CDR2 FQGNSA. The CDR3 is 17 amino acids. V lost 5 bases, J lost 5 bases, and 24 bases lay in between. CDR3 DNA sequence: TGTGCCAGCAGCGCGAGCGGGGTAATCTGGAAGGGGACTGAAGCTTTCTTT. As protein: CASSASGVIWKGTEAFF.

This clonotype was seen many times. The chain uses TRBV2 and TRBJ2-7, with TRBD1 as a possible D gene (6 bases). From germline, CDR1 is SNHLY and CDR2 FYNNEI. The length of the CDR3 is 13 residues. Trimming removed 9 bases at V and 7 bases at J, with 19 bases between. The CDR3 loop is CARSGRGTGEQYF. The CDR3 DNA is TGTGCCAGGTCCGGAAGGGGGACGGGGGAGCAGTACTTC.

This chain uses TRBV20-1 with TRBJ1-4, with D unresolved. CDR3 length: 12 amino acids. The germline V gene has CDR1 DFQATT and CDR2 SNEGSKA (reference sequence). Trimming stripped 6 bases from V and 6 bases from J, with 11 bases between. DNA of the CDR3: TGCAGTGCCCGCGAGAAGGATGAAAAACTGTTTTTT. Its translation: CSAREKDEKLFF.

The rearrangement uses TRBV29-1 and TRBJ1-1; 10 bases map to TRBD1. V dropped 3 bases and J dropped 14; count of bases not matched to a gene: 3. This CDR3 comprises 10 residues. Germline V gene data show CDR1 as SQVTM and CDR2 as ANQGSEA. CDR3: CSVEDRGAFF. The CDR3 bases are TGCAGCGTTGAGGACAGGGGGGCCTTCTTT.

This clonotype was seen more than once but under ten times. The chain recombines TRBV20-1 with TRBJ2-5; 9 bases match TRBD2. The CDR3 extends over 19 amino acids. Germline CDR1 reads DFQATT; CDR2 reads SNEGSKA (reference sequence). The J segment lost 4 bases and the V segment lost 0 bases, leaving 18 bases of the junction unmatched. The CDR3 here is CSARDPVRPGLANRETQYF. In DNA, the CDR3 is TGCAGTGCTAGAGATCCCGTCCGTCCGGGACTAGCTAATAGAGAGACCCAGTACTTC.

This clonotype was detected only a few times. The chain employs TRBV10-3 and TRBJ2-2, with 8 positions matching TRBD1. Germline assignment: CDR1 ENHRY and CDR2 SYGVKD. V dropped 0 bases and J dropped 3; count of bases not matched to a gene: 6. This CDR3 has 17 residues. In DNA form, the CDR3 reads TGTGCCATCAGTGAGTCGCAGGGGACAGGTTACACCGGGGAGCTGTTTTTT. Its translation is CAISESQGTGYTGELFF.

The chain carries TRBV19 and TRBJ1-2; TRBD1 matches at 8 bases. The V and J ends lost 4 bases and 4 bases, in that order; junction bases with no gene match: 5. The CDR3 length is 14 residues. CDR1 and CDR2 from the germline V gene are LNHDA and SQIVND (reference sequence). CDR3 region: CASSSRGRIYGYTF. CDR3 sequence (DNA): TGTGCCAGTAGTAGCAGGGGGCGGATCTATGGCTACACCTTC.

This clonotype came up many times. This chain joins TRBV15 and TRBJ2-2, with D possibly being TRBD2 (6 bases). The CDR3 runs to 15 residues. Germline values: CDR1 LNHNV, CDR2 YYDKDF (reference sequence). V was clipped by 4 bases and J by 2 bases, with 11 bases between them. In DNA, the CDR3 is TGTGCCACCAGCATAGGAGGGAGCAACACCGGGGAGCTGTTTTTT. This gives the protein CATSIGGSNTGELFF.

V gene TRBV20-1 combines with J gene TRBJ2-7; 9 positions match TRBD1. CDR3 length: 13 amino acids. Germline CDR1 reads DFQATT; CDR2 reads SNEGSKA (reference sequence). The trim removed 0 bases at V and 4 bases at J, leaving 1 base unmatched. Here the CDR3 DNA reads TGCAGTGCTAGAGAAGACAGGGGGTACGAGCAGTACTTC. This sequence encodes CSAREDRGYEQYF.

The chain combines TRBV7-3 with TRBJ1-3; D is possibly TRBD1 (6 bases). Between the trimmed V and J ends, which lost 8 bases and 4 bases, there was a span of 12 bases. This CDR3 region has 13 residues. CDR1 and CDR2 (germline): SGHTA, FQGTGA. The CDR3 DNA reads as TGTGCCAGCGCCAGGGGATACGGAAACACCATATATTTT. Encoded protein: CASARGYGNTIYF.

The rearrangement uses TRBV6-6 and TRBJ2-7, with no clear D. CDR1 MNHNY and CDR2 SVGAGI come from the germline V gene (reference sequence). The CDR3 contains 11 residues. V was trimmed by 3 bases and J by 6 bases, leaving 6 bases between them. The CDR3 sequence: CASSYEGEQYF. The CDR3 bases are TGTGCCAGCAGTTATGAAGGCGAGCAGTACTTC.